A selection of T cell receptor beta chains follows, all from one sample in a study of brain T cells in children with intractable seizures. TCRdb's table, derived via immunoSEQ multiplex PCR, lists solely in-frame clones and lacks some. This sample has hundreds of thousands of clones; more than 85% occur once, and the top ten carry 5.7%. Sample: peripheral blood, taken about 5 months after surgery. These receptors came from a boy in the first two years of life with tuberous sclerosis and intractable seizures. CDR3s include the opening cysteine and the closing phenylalanine or tryptophan. The order of the fields is V gene, clone size, D gene, J gene, CDR3 DNA, CDR3 protein. A D gene is named only where the DNA matches it firmly. The size field is filled for only some rows; it gives once, few, many or a size class.

TRBV11-2	.	.	TRBJ2-3	TGTGCCAGCAGCTCCCCCGGGTTTCACACAGATACGCAGTATTTT	CASSSPGFHTDTQYF
TRBV28	.	.	TRBJ1-2	TGTGCCAGCAGCCCACATAGGGGCGGCTACACCTTC	CASSPHRGGYTF
TRBV5-4	.	.	TRBJ1-1	TGTGCCAGCAGCCAGGTGGATAGGGTGAACACTGAAGCTTTCTTT	CASSQVDRVNTEAFF
TRBV28	.	TRBD1	TRBJ1-2	TGTGCCAGCAGTAACAGGGGTGGCTACACCTTC	CASSNRGGYTF
TRBV19	.	TRBD1	TRBJ2-4	TGTGCCAGTAGTTTACAGGGGCCTCTAGCCAAAAACATTCAGTACTTC	CASSLQGPLAKNIQYF
TRBV5-4	once	.	TRBJ2-7	TGTGCCAGCAGCGGACACGATAGCTCCTACGAGCAGTACTTC	CASSGHDSSYEQYF
TRBV6-5	.	TRBD1	TRBJ2-7	TGTGCCAGCAGTCCTGGGACAGGGAGCTCCTACGAGCAGTACTTC	CASSPGTGSSYEQYF
TRBV30	.	.	TRBJ1-1	TGTGCCTGGAGTCGGGGGGAGAACACTGAAGCTTTCTTT	CAWSRGENTEAFF
TRBV7-7	.	.	TRBJ2-1	TGTGCTAGCAGCTCGGAACTAGTTGGTGAGCAGTTCTTC	CASSSELVGEQFF
TRBV7-9	few	.	TRBJ1-1	TGTGCCAGCAGCTTCGGGGGCGGGAGGAACACTGAAGCTTTCTTT	CASSFGGGRNTEAFF
TRBV28	.	.	TRBJ1-2	TGTGCCACCACTGGTGCTGGGTTTTATGGCTACACCTTC	CATTGAGFYGYTF
TRBV7-9	.	TRBD2	TRBJ2-1	TGTGCCAGCAGCTCGCTAGCGGGGTACTACAATGAGCAGTTCTTC	CASSSLAGYYNEQFF
TRBV29-1	.	.	TRBJ2-7	TGCAGCGTTCGGGATTCCTACGAGCAGTACTTC	CSVRDSYEQYF
TRBV5-5	.	.	TRBJ2-3	TGTGCCAGCAGCTTCGTGGTTAGCGGCACAGATACGCAGTATTTT	CASSFVVSGTDTQYF
TRBV5-4	.	.	TRBJ1-1	TGTGCCAGCAGCTTGGTGGGGGCCACCCCAAACACTGAAGCTTTCTTT	CASSLVGATPNTEAFF
TRBV27	.	.	TRBJ1-4	TGTGCCAGCAGTTTGGGTACAACTAATGAAAAACTGTTTTTT	CASSLGTTNEKLFF
TRBV30	.	TRBD2	TRBJ2-1	TGTGCCTGGAGTGTTAGCGGGGGGGAGGAGTTCTTC	CAWSVSGGEEFF
TRBV3-1/TRBV3-2	.	.	TRBJ2-7	TGTGCCAGCAGCCAATCGTACGAGCAGTACTTC	CASSQSYEQYF
TRBV7-9	.	.	TRBJ1-1	TGTGCCAGCGGGACTTTGAACACTGAAGCTTTCTTT	CASGTLNTEAFF
TRBV30	.	.	TRBJ2-5	TGTGCCTGGAGTGGACGGACAGACCAAGAGACCCAGTACTTC	CAWSGRTDQETQYF
TRBV12-3/TRBV12-4	.	.	TRBJ2-7	TGTGCCAGCAGTTTTCACAGCTACGAGCAGTACTTC	CASSFHSYEQYF
TRBV27	.	TRBD2	TRBJ2-7	TGTGCCAGCAGTTCCCTGGGGACTAGCGGGAGACGAGAGCAGTACTTC	CASSSLGTSGRREQYF
TRBV14	.	.	TRBJ1-2	TGTGCCAGCAGCCAAGAACGGTTAGCTTATGGCTACACCTTC	CASSQERLAYGYTF
TRBV30	.	.	TRBJ2-4	TGTGCCTGGAGTGTTCGTAGGGGACTAGCCAAAAACATTCAGTACTTC	CAWSVRRGLAKNIQYF
TRBV5-1	.	TRBD1	TRBJ1-1	TGCGCCAGCAGCTTCAGTTTGGGACAGGGGGCGATAGGAACTGAAGCTTTCTTT	CASSFSLGQGAIGTEAFF
TRBV9	.	.	TRBJ1-1	TGTGCCAGCAGCGTAGACGTGAGGTCGGATACTGAAGCTTTCTTT	CASSVDVRSDTEAFF
TRBV12-3/TRBV12-4	.	.	TRBJ1-1	TGTGCCAGCAGTCCAAAAAACACTGAAGCTTTCTTT	CASSPKNTEAFF
TRBV5-1	once	.	TRBJ1-1	TGCGCCAGCAGCGCCGGCAGGGGTGACACTGAAGCTTTCTTT	CASSAGRGDTEAFF
TRBV7-3	once	TRBD2	TRBJ2-1	TGTGCCAGCAGCTCCCCGGGACTAGCGCTCTACAATGAGCAGTTCTTC	CASSSPGLALYNEQFF
TRBV27	.	.	TRBJ1-2	TGTGCCAGCAGTCGGCGGGCAGGGTTCTATGGCTACACCTTC	CASSRRAGFYGYTF
TRBV6-5	.	.	TRBJ2-7	TGTGCCAGCAGTTACTCGCACAGCACCTACGAGCAGTACTTC	CASSYSHSTYEQYF
TRBV27	.	TRBD2	TRBJ2-1	TGTGCCAGCAGTGGACTAGCGGAGTGGGATGAGCAGTTCTTC	CASSGLAEWDEQFF
TRBV9	.	TRBD2	TRBJ2-3	TGTGCCAGCAGCGTAGTGGAGGGCGGGACTACTTTGGTGGCGCAGTATTTT	CASSVVEGGTTLVAQYF
TRBV5-1	.	TRBD2	TRBJ2-1	TGCGCCAGCAGCATACTATGGACTAGCGGGGGAGGCAATGAGCAGTTCTTC	CASSILWTSGGGNEQFF
TRBV7-3	.	.	TRBJ2-3	TGTGCCAGCAGCCGGGGCCTAAGGGATACGCAGTATTTT	CASSRGLRDTQYF
TRBV24-1	few	.	TRBJ1-1	TGTGCCACCAGTGATCCGTGGAACACTGAAGCTTTCTTT	CATSDPWNTEAFF
TRBV5-3	.	.	TRBJ1-1	TGTGCCAGAAGGCAAGGCGCTCCCTACACTGAAGCTTTCTTT	CARRQGAPYTEAFF
TRBV4-2	.	TRBD2	TRBJ2-5	TGTGCCAGCAGCCAAGATTGGCGGGAGGTAGAGACCCAGTACTTC	CASSQDWREVETQYF
TRBV24-1	once	.	TRBJ2-5	TGTGCCACCAGTGAGGCCCCGCAAGAGACCCAGTACTTC	CATSEAPQETQYF
TRBV27	once	TRBD1	TRBJ1-4	TGTGCCAGCAGTAGAACAACCCCCGGGACAGTAGAAAAACTGTTTTTT	CASSRTTPGTVEKLFF
TRBV27	once	.	TRBJ2-2	TGTGCCAGCAGTCCAAGAACCGCGAACACCGGGGAGCTGTTTTTT	CASSPRTANTGELFF
TRBV3-1/TRBV3-2	.	.	TRBJ2-7	TGTGCCAGCAGCACAGAGGATAGTGGGCACGAGCAGTACTTC	CASSTEDSGHEQYF
TRBV28	.	TRBD1	TRBJ1-4	TGTGCCAGCAGTTTAGGACAGGCGAATGAAAAACTGTTTTTT	CASSLGQANEKLFF
TRBV2	.	TRBD2	TRBJ2-2	TGTGCCAGCAGTGTTGAACTAGCGGGGGGCGCGAACACCGGGGAGCTGTTTTTT	CASSVELAGGANTGELFF
TRBV5-8	.	TRBD2	TRBJ2-3	TGTGCCAGCAGCTTCGGACTAGCGGGGGCCGGGGATACGCAGTATTTT	CASSFGLAGAGDTQYF
TRBV30	.	.	TRBJ2-7	TGTGCCTGGAGTGTAGGGTTACCCTACGAGCAGTACTTC	CAWSVGLPYEQYF
TRBV28	.	TRBD1	TRBJ1-2	TGTGCCAGCAGTTTATTGGTTATGAGACAGGGGACTAACTATGGCTACACCTTC	CASSLLVMRQGTNYGYTF
TRBV11-2	.	.	TRBJ1-2	TGTGCCAGCAGCTCCGTGGGGGCGAGGTCATTTGGCTACACCTTC	CASSSVGARSFGYTF
TRBV2	.	TRBD2	TRBJ2-3	TGTGCCAGCAGTGAATTAACTAGCGGGAGTCCAGATACGCAGTATTTT	CASSELTSGSPDTQYF
TRBV11-1	.	.	TRBJ2-1	TGTGCCAGCAGCTTAGCCAGGGGAACCTACAATGAGCAGTTCTTC	CASSLARGTYNEQFF
TRBV28	.	TRBD2	TRBJ2-7	TGTGCCAGCAGTTGGGGACGACTAGCGGAGGCAGGGGAGCAGTACTTC	CASSWGRLAEAGEQYF
TRBV2	.	.	TRBJ2-1	TGTGCCAGCCAGGCGGTCCCCTCCTACAATGAGCAGTTCTTC	CASQAVPSYNEQFF